This passage covers 9 T cell receptor beta chains from one sample sequenced in a study of cytomegalovirus exposure and HLA in healthy donors. Primers for the PCR totalled 60 Vbeta and 13 Jbeta. Clones were sequenced by immunoSEQ multiplex PCR, and TCRdb holds only the in-frame ones, with some missing. The sample consists of about 180,000 clones, approximately 79% of them appearing once. Material: PBMCs. The origin of the receptors is a woman aged 40 to 50 in good health and CMV-seronegative.

The CDR3 protein is CASIPGGIIHTQYF. The CDR3 DNA sequence: TGTGCCAGCATTCCAGGGGGGATTATACATACGCAGTATTTT. The V call is TRBV6-6, the J call TRBJ2-3, with D tentatively TRBD1 (7 bases). CDR3 length: 14 amino acids. The V end lost 7 bases, the J end lost 7 bases, and 18 bases lay between the germline ends. Germline V CDR1 and CDR2: MNHNY, SVGAGI (reference sequence).

The genes are TRBV6-1 and TRBJ2-3; TRBD1 aligns across 11 bases. This CDR3 spans 14 amino acids. Germline V CDR1 and CDR2: MNHNS, SASEGT. With V trimmed by 5 bases and J by 6 bases, 4 bases remained unmatched. Written as DNA, the CDR3 is TGTGCCAGCAGTAGGGACAGGGGGACGGATACGCAGTATTTT. This translates into CASSRDRGTDTQYF.

The table lists this clone with a count of one. This sequence joins TRBV20-1 and TRBJ2-4; D is perhaps TRBD1 (6 bases). The CDR3 length is 11 residues. Germline V gives CDR1 DFQATT, CDR2 SNEGSKA (reference sequence). Trimming left V 6 bases short and J 9 bases short, with 12 bases between. CDR3 nucleotides: TGCAGTGCAGGGGACATAGTCATTCAGTACTTC. As protein: CSAGDIVIQYF.

The V and J genes are TRBV11-2 and TRBJ1-2, with D possibly matching TRBD1 (6 bases). CDR1 SGHAT and CDR2 FQNNGV come from the germline V gene. With 0 bases removed from V and 1 base from J, the gap between germline ends came to 9 bases. The CDR3 is 15 amino acids. CDR3 amino acids: CASSLDRRGNYGYTF. CDR3 bases: TGTGCCAGCAGCTTAGACCGCAGGGGTAACTATGGCTACACCTTC.

The V gene is TRBV29-1, the J gene TRBJ1-2; tentatively, D is TRBD1 (5 bases). The germline V gene encodes CDR1 SQVTM and CDR2 ANQGSEA. The CDR3 has 13 amino acids. Trimming pared 5 bases from V and 6 bases from J, leaving 16 bases between. The CDR3 bases are TGCAGCGTTAGCTCGGCGGGGCGCGATGGCTACACCTTC. It yields the protein CSVSSAGRDGYTF.

This chain joins TRBV6-1 and TRBJ2-3; a weak D match, TRBD2 (6 bases). V was pared by 4 bases and J by 3 bases, with 11 bases between. This CDR3 has 14 residues. Germline V CDR1 and CDR2: MNHNS, SASEGT. The CDR3 protein is CASSVRGRTDTQYF. The CDR3 DNA sequence: TGTGCCAGCAGTGTTCGGGGGAGAACAGATACGCAGTATTTT.

The genes are TRBV2 and TRBJ1-4; no clear D gene. Germline V gene data show CDR1 as SNHLY and CDR2 as FYNNEI. V lost 5 bases and J 8 bases, leaving 6 bases between the germline ends. CDR3 length: 11 residues. The CDR3 is CASSPREKLFF. The CDR3 DNA reads as TGTGCCAGCAGTCCGCGCGAAAAACTGTTTTTT. The whole variable domain, filled in from reference TRBV2 and TRBJ1-4, reads EPEVTQTPSHQVTQMGQEVILRCVPISNHLYFYWYRQILGQKVEFLVSFYNNEISEKSEIFDDQFSVERPDGSNFTLKIRSTKLEDSAMYFCASSPREKLFFGSGTQLSVL.

This clone showed up just once. The chain uses TRBV7-2 and TRBJ2-2, with no clear D. The CDR3 sequence is 13 residues long. V lost 4 bases and J lost 1, with 4 bases in between. Germline V lookup: CDR1 SGHTA, CDR2 FQGNSA. The CDR3 bases are TGTGCCAGCAGCTCCCGGAACACCGGGGAGCTGTTTTTT. Translating gives CASSSRNTGELFF.

The rearrangement links TRBV2 to TRBJ1-2; D perhaps matches TRBD1 (6 bases). Trimming pared 7 bases from V and 2 bases from J, leaving 11 bases between. Looked up from germline, CDR1 is SNHLY and CDR2 is FYNNEI. The CDR3 is 13 residues long. As DNA, the CDR3 is TGTGCCAGCACCGTTCAGGGGAACTATGGCTACACCTTC. Its protein product is CASTVQGNYGYTF.